Below, 26 T cell receptor beta chains from the same sample are listed, as sequenced in a study of response to subunit inactivated influenza vaccine. TCRdb re-analysed the RT-PCR reads in MiXCR, keeping a single row per CDR3 protein. Among over 400,000 distinct CDR3 sequences listed, around 9.9% were seen once. Specimen: PBMCs from blood, collected about 40 days after vaccination. The receptor source for this set is a man between 50 and 59 years old who received an inactivated influenza vaccine.

This clonotype appeared a few times. The chain's CDR3 is CSAFPGGMVDTQYF. Written as DNA, the CDR3 is TGCAGTGCCTTCCCAGGGGGGATGGTAGATACGCAGTATTTT. V is TRBV20-1 and J is TRBJ2-3; TRBD1 might be the D (7 bases). V lost 6 bases, J lost 5 bases, and 18 bases lay in between. This CDR3 comprises 14 residues. The germline CDR1 and CDR2 sequences are DFQATT and SNEGSKA (reference sequence).

This clonotype was detected a few times. The chain has TRBV28 and TRBJ2-2; D not certain. The length of the CDR3 is 13 residues. Germline assignment: CDR1 MDHEN and CDR2 SYDVKM. V lost 6 bases and J lost 5, with 10 bases in between. In DNA form, the CDR3 reads TGTGCCAGCAGGACCCAGAGTACCGGGGAGCTGTTTTTT. Its translation: CASRTQSTGELFF.

The table lists this clonotype with a few counts. The rearrangement links TRBV28 to TRBJ2-3; D ambiguous. Germline CDR1 and CDR2: MDHEN and SYDVKM. Trimming took off 3 bases at V and 6 bases at J, with 10 bases between the two ends. The CDR3 loop spans 13 amino acids. The CDR3 protein is CASSFGSMDTQYF. The CDR3, as DNA: TGTGCCAGCAGTTTTGGCAGCATGGATACGCAGTATTTT.

V gene TRBV24-1 combines with J gene TRBJ2-1; TRBD1 matches 8 bases. Germline CDR1 is KGHDR and CDR2 is SFDVKD. The CDR3 length is 16 residues. Trimming at V came to 3 bases and at J to 0 bases, leaving 3 bases not matched to a gene. CDR3 loop: CATSDRTGRSYNEQFF. As DNA, the CDR3 is TGTGCCACCAGTGATCGGACAGGGCGCTCCTACAATGAGCAGTTCTTC.

V gene TRBV7-8 combines with J gene TRBJ2-3; the match to TRBD1 covers 8 bases. The CDR3 covers 14 residues. Per germline, CDR1 SGHVS and CDR2 FQNEAQ. The ends lost 2 bases at V and 6 bases at J; junction bases unmatched: 4. The CDR3 here is CASSLSNRGDTQYF. In nucleotides, the CDR3 is TGTGCCAGCAGCTTATCTAACAGGGGGGATACGCAGTATTTT.

The chain's CDR3 is CASSLYQEAFF. Here the CDR3 DNA reads TGTGCCAGCAGCTTATACCAGGAAGCTTTCTTT. The rearrangement uses TRBV7-9 and TRBJ1-1; D is unclear. CDR1 and CDR2 (germline): SEHNR, FQNEAQ (reference sequence). The CDR3 contains 11 residues. V was trimmed by 2 bases and J by 8 bases, leaving 6 bases between them.

The table lists this clonotype with many counts. The chain joins TRBV11-2 to TRBJ2-1; the D is unclear. V was clipped by 0 bases and J by 12 bases, with 15 bases between them. The germline V gene encodes CDR1 SGHAT and CDR2 FQNNGV. The CDR3 runs 14 residues. The CDR3 DNA is TGTGCCAGCAGCTTAGACAGAAGCCAAATTGGGCAGTTCTTC. This gives the protein CASSLDRSQIGQFF.

The V gene is TRBV20-1, the J gene TRBJ2-7; either TRBD1 or TRBD2 may fit D (5 bases each). V lost 2 bases, J lost 1 base, and 9 bases lay in between. The CDR3 spans 13 residues. Germline-derived CDR1 and CDR2 are DFQATT and SNEGSKA (reference sequence). The CDR3 DNA sequence: TGCAGTGCTAGACAGGGAGAATCCTACGAGCAGTACTTC. This codes for CSARQGESYEQYF.

The sample holds many counts of this clonotype. The rearrangement links TRBV6-2 or TRBV6-3 to TRBJ2-1; TRBD1 or TRBD2 may be the D gene (5 bases each). V was pared by 7 bases and J by 6 bases, with 13 bases between. CDR3 length: 13 residues. Germline V lookup: CDR1 MNHEY, CDR2 SVGEGT. CDR3 sequence reads: CASNNGASNEQFF. In nucleotides, the CDR3 is TGTGCCAGCAATAACGGGGCGAGCAATGAGCAGTTCTTC.

CDR3 protein: CASSERTSGSSGANVLTF. The CDR3 DNA sequence: TGTGCCAGCAGCGAAAGGACTAGCGGTTCCTCTGGGGCCAACGTCCTGACTTTC. This chain joins TRBV3-1 and TRBJ2-6, with 10 bases fitting TRBD2. The germline gives CDR1 LGHDT, CDR2 YNNKEL (reference sequence). This CDR3 contains 18 residues. V lost 5 bases to trimming and J lost 0 bases; unmatched junction nucleotides: 7.

The CDR3 here is CSANRDSLNLNTEAFF. The CDR3 DNA reads TGCAGCGCCAACCGGGACAGCCTAAATTTGAACACTGAAGCTTTCTTT. J is TRBJ1-1 and V is TRBV29-1; 7 bases match TRBD1. Germline V gene data show CDR1 as SQVTM and CDR2 as ANQGSEA. V lost 7 bases and J lost 0; bases outside the gene matches: 14. The CDR3 totals 16 residues. Using reference TRBV29-1 and TRBJ1-1 for the parts outside the CDR3, the full variable domain is SAVISQKPSRDICQRGTSLTIQCQVDSQVTMMFWYRQQPGQSLTLIATANQGSEATYESGFVIDKFPISRPNLTFSTLTVSNMSPEDSSIYLCSANRDSLNLNTEAFFGQGTRLTVV.

The chain has TRBV9 and TRBJ2-1; 7 bases agree with TRBD2. V lost 4 bases to trimming and J lost 6 bases; unmatched junction nucleotides: 10. CDR1 is SGDLS, CDR2 YYNGEE, per germline. The CDR3 has 15 residues. This chain's CDR3 is CASSLAGQTFNEQFF. CDR3 nucleotide sequence: TGTGCCAGCAGCTTAGCGGGCCAAACATTCAATGAGCAGTTCTTC.

This clonotype came up a few times. This chain's CDR3 is CATSSLLTGANSPLHF. CDR3 DNA sequence: TGTGCCACCAGCAGCCTTCTGACAGGGGCCAATTCACCCCTCCACTTT. The chain employs TRBV15 and TRBJ1-6; 8 bases line up with TRBD1. The length of the CDR3 is 16 residues. J was trimmed by 7 bases and V by 3 bases; bases with no gene match: 8. Germline V gene sequence: CDR1 LNHNV, CDR2 YYDKDF (reference sequence). Looking up the rest from reference TRBV15 and TRBJ1-6 gives the full variable domain: DAMVIQNPRYQVTQFGKPVTLSCSQTLNHNVMYWYQQKSSQAPKLLFHYYDKDFNNEADTPDNFQSRRPNTSFCFLDIRSPGLGDTAMYLCATSSLLTGANSPLHFGNGTRLTVT.

This clonotype was counted between two and nine times. The chain carries TRBV5-6 and TRBJ1-5; D remains ambiguous. The CDR3 consists of 13 residues. V dropped 2 bases and J dropped 3 bases, with 6 bases sitting between them. Germline values: CDR1 SGHDT, CDR2 YYEEEE. The CDR3 sequence: CASSFRTNQPQHF. In DNA, the CDR3 is TGTGCCAGCAGCTTCAGAACCAATCAGCCCCAGCATTTT.

This clonotype was picked up many times. This chain connects TRBV29-1 to TRBJ1-2; the match to TRBD1 covers 7 bases. Unmatched junction bases numbered 6, after V lost 4 bases and J lost 7 bases. In germline, CDR1 is SQVTM, CDR2 ANQGSEA. This CDR3 is built from 12 residues. The CDR3 loop is CSVGDSLPGYTF. The CDR3 coding sequence is TGCAGCGTTGGGGACAGCCTTCCTGGCTACACCTTC.

This clonotype was seen a few times. The rearrangement joins TRBV15 to TRBJ2-2; 9 positions agree with TRBD2. V was pared by 6 bases and J by 1 base, with 3 bases of the junction left unmatched. The CDR3 is made up of 15 amino acids. The germline V gene encodes CDR1 LNHNV and CDR2 YYDKDF (reference sequence). In DNA, the CDR3 is TGTGCCACCAGTAGCGGGAGCCTGAACACCGGGGAGCTGTTTTTT. This translates into CATSSGSLNTGELFF.

Only a few counts were recorded for this clonotype. J is TRBJ1-5 and V is TRBV20-1; possibly TRBD1 for D (6 bases). From germline, CDR1 is DFQATT and CDR2 SNEGSKA (reference sequence). The V and J ends lost 4 bases and 0 bases respectively, with 13 bases between them. The CDR3 extends over 15 amino acids. The CDR3 region is CSATLPGHSNQPQHF. DNA for the CDR3: TGCAGTGCTACTCTTCCGGGACATAGCAATCAGCCCCAGCATTTT.

This clonotype was recorded a few times. This chain joins TRBV20-1 and TRBJ2-7, with 12 bases identical to TRBD1. CDR1 and CDR2 from the germline V gene are DFQATT and SNEGSKA (reference sequence). This CDR3 comprises 17 residues. V dropped 4 bases and J dropped 3; count of bases not matched to a gene: 13. The CDR3, as DNA: TGCAGTGCTATTGCGGGACAGGGGGCTATGGCTTTCTACGAGCAGTACTTC. Encoded protein: CSAIAGQGAMAFYEQYF.

This clonotype came up a few times. The CDR3: CASSQRDRNNQPQHF. The CDR3 DNA sequence: TGTGCCAGCAGCCAAAGGGACAGGAACAATCAGCCCCAGCATTTT. The chain combines TRBV4-2 with TRBJ1-5, with 8 bases lining up with TRBD1. V gave up 2 bases and J gave up 3 bases; unmatched junction bases: 3. The CDR3 has 15 residues. Germline V CDR1 and CDR2: LGHNA, YNFKEQ.

V is TRBV5-1 and J is TRBJ2-5; 9 bases agree with TRBD1. The CDR3 loop spans 15 amino acids. The germline V gene encodes CDR1 SGHRS and CDR2 YFSETQ. Germline trimming cut 3 bases from V and 2 bases from J; bases unmatched to any gene: 5. The CDR3 loop reads CASSWGTGRQETQYF. CDR3 DNA sequence: TGCGCCAGCAGCTGGGGGACAGGGAGACAAGAGACCCAGTACTTC.

The chain has TRBV9 and TRBJ2-3; 13 positions agree with TRBD2. Per the germline V gene, CDR1 is SGDLS and CDR2 is YYNGEE. Losses at the gene ends were 6 bases for V and 4 bases for J; bases not matched to a gene: 8. This CDR3 region has 16 residues. The CDR3 loop reads CASTDGLAGVADTQYF. The CDR3 DNA follows: TGTGCCAGCACCGATGGACTAGCGGGAGTTGCAGATACGCAGTATTTT. The complete variable domain, with remaining parts taken from reference TRBV9 and TRBJ2-3, reads DSGVTQTPKHLITATGQRVTLRCSPRSGDLSVYWYQQSLDQGLQFLIQYYNGEERAKGNILERFSAQQFPDLHSELNLSSLELGDSALYFCASTDGLAGVADTQYFGPGTRLTVL.

There are a few counts of this clonotype. The chain is built from TRBV27 and TRBJ2-2, with 11 bases fitting TRBD2. Losses at the gene ends were 6 bases for V and 6 bases for J; bases not matched to a gene: 9. The CDR3 extends over 16 amino acids. Germline values: CDR1 MNHEY, CDR2 SMNVEV (reference sequence). The CDR3 DNA follows: TGTGCCAGCAGCCATAGCGGGGGGGCTAATTCCGGGGAGCTGTTTTTT. It codes for CASSHSGGANSGELFF.

This clonotype was recorded a few times. The chain couples TRBV20-1 to TRBJ2-3; D might be TRBD2 (6 bases). The V gene lost 5 bases and the J gene lost 2 bases, with 20 bases spanning the gap. Germline loops: CDR1 DFQATT, CDR2 SNEGSKA (reference sequence). This CDR3 is 16 amino acids long. The CDR3 DNA reads as TGCAGTGCTCCCTCTGGGTGGGGGGTGGCCACAGATACGCAGTATTTT. Translated: CSAPSGWGVATDTQYF.

J is TRBJ2-3 and V is TRBV13; 8 nucleotides match TRBD2. Per germline, CDR1 PRHDT and CDR2 FYEKMQ (reference sequence). The V and J ends lost 4 bases and 1 base, in that order; junction bases with no gene match: 4. CDR3 length: 15 residues. CDR3 protein: CASSYRGGGTDTQYF. CDR3 sequence (DNA): TGTGCCAGCAGCTATCGGGGGGGCGGCACAGATACGCAGTATTTT. The full variable domain, rest sourced from reference TRBV13 and TRBJ2-3, is AAGVIQSPRHLIKEKRETATLKCYPIPRHDTVYWYQQGPGQDPQFLISFYEKMQSDKGSIPDRFSAQQFSDYHSELNMSSLELGDSALYFCASSYRGGGTDTQYFGPGTRLTVL.

J is TRBJ2-2 and V is TRBV7-2, with TRBD1 identical over 9 bases. Per the germline V gene, CDR1 is SGHTA and CDR2 is FQGNSA. With 2 bases clipped from V and 4 bases from J, the junction kept 5 bases outside the gene matches. The CDR3 is 16 residues long. Here the CDR3 DNA reads TGTGCCAGCAGCTTATATGGGACAGGGTCCACCGGGGAGCTGTTTTTT. Protein sequence: CASSLYGTGSTGELFF.

Ten or more counts support this clonotype. This CDR3 reads CASSLDRGSFNEKLFF. The CDR3 nucleotides are TGTGCCAGCAGTTTGGACAGGGGGAGCTTTAATGAAAAACTGTTTTTT. The chain combines TRBV12-3 or TRBV12-4 with TRBJ1-4; 10 nucleotides align to TRBD1. The trim removed 3 bases at V and 4 bases at J, leaving 5 bases unmatched. This CDR3 spans 16 amino acids.